The 25 T cell receptor beta chains reported below all come from one sample, sequenced in a study of blood T cell repertoires in COVID-19. Sequencing used immunoSEQ multiplex PCR; TCRdb keeps in-frame clones, though not all of them. The sample lists 300,000 to 450,000 clones; 70% to 90% were seen once. Sequencing input: peripheral blood. These receptors came from a woman younger than 45 with COVID-19, enrolled during active disease.

V is TRBV5-4 and J is TRBJ1-2, with D tentatively TRBD1 (6 bases). Trimming shortened V by 2 bases and J by 2 bases, and 10 bases separated the two germline ends. Germline-derived CDR1 and CDR2 are SGHNT and YYREEE (reference sequence). CDR3 length equals 14 residues. CDR3 protein: CASSFGGPNYGYTF. Here the CDR3 DNA reads TGTGCCAGCAGCTTTGGGGGCCCCAACTATGGCTACACCTTC.

The rearrangement joins TRBV6-2 or TRBV6-3 to TRBJ2-1, with 11 bases lining up with TRBD2. Germline V CDR1 and CDR2: MNHEY, SVGEGT. The CDR3 runs 16 residues. Trimming removed 4 bases from V and 10 bases from J; junction bases left unmatched: 12. CDR3 DNA: TGTGCCAGCAGTTTCTCCTCCACTAGCGGGGGAGGAGAGCAGTTCTTC. Translated: CASSFSSTSGGGEQFF.

This sequence joins TRBV18 and TRBJ2-7; tentative D call: TRBD1 (6 bases). Trimming pared 5 bases from V and 6 bases from J, leaving 14 bases between. The V gene's germline CDR1 is KGHSH and CDR2 LQKENI. The CDR3 is 13 amino acids. CDR3 region: CASSGTDRGEQYV. The CDR3 nucleotides are TGTGCCAGCTCAGGCACGGACAGAGGCGAGCAGTACGTC.

This rearrangement joins TRBV9 to TRBJ2-5; maybe TRBD2 (6 bases). V lost 2 bases, J lost 5 bases, and 10 bases lay in between. This CDR3 has 13 residues. In germline, CDR1 is SGDLS, CDR2 YYNGEE. The CDR3, as DNA: TGTGCCAGCAGCGTCCATGGAGGGGAGACCCAGTACTTC. Translation: CASSVHGGETQYF.

The genes are TRBV6-5 and TRBJ1-5, with 9 bases that match TRBD1. CDR1 is MNHEY and CDR2 is SVGAGI in the germline V gene. This CDR3 contains 13 residues. V shed 6 bases and J 5 bases; nucleotides not matched to a gene: 2. The CDR3 is CASRQGAHQPQHF. DNA of the CDR3: TGTGCCAGCAGACAGGGGGCTCATCAGCCCCAGCATTTT.

Only one count was recorded for this clone. This chain joins TRBV12-3 or TRBV12-4 and TRBJ2-3, with D perhaps matching TRBD2 (5 bases). The CDR3 loop spans 13 amino acids. The ends were cut back, 1 base at V and 9 bases at J, with 11 bases in the middle. Here the CDR3 DNA reads TGTGCCAGCAGTTTAGGGGGAGCCGGCACGCAGTATTTT. Amino acids: CASSLGGAGTQYF.

This sequence joins TRBV10-1 and TRBJ1-3; 8 bases match TRBD1. V shed 6 bases, J shed 2 bases, and the junction held 3 bases outside the gene matches. Germline V gene lookup returns CDR1 WNHNN and CDR2 SYGVQD (reference sequence). The CDR3 has 14 amino acids. CDR3 amino acids: CASRVRGPGNTIYF. In DNA form, the CDR3 reads TGCGCCAGCAGGGTCAGGGGGCCTGGAAACACCATATATTTT.

This rearrangement joins TRBV3-1 (or the pseudogene TRBV3-2) to TRBJ2-3; D is unresolved. Germline values: CDR1 LGHDT, CDR2 YNNKEL (reference sequence). CDR3 length: 17 residues. V was cut by 3 bases and J by 0 bases, with 16 bases left in between. The CDR3 sequence: CASSHSPSPISTDTQYF. The DNA of the CDR3 is TGTGCCAGCAGCCACAGTCCTAGTCCGATTAGCACAGATACGCAGTATTTT.

This chain joins TRBV3-1 (or the pseudogene TRBV3-2) and TRBJ2-3; D ambiguous. Germline CDR1 and CDR2: LGHDT and YNNKEL (reference sequence). The CDR3 totals 13 residues. The V gene lost 4 bases and the J gene lost 4 bases, with 9 bases spanning the gap. In DNA form, the CDR3 reads TGTGCCAGCAGCCCTAGAGGTTCAGATACGCAGTATTTT. It specifies CASSPRGSDTQYF.

In its sample, this clone was seen once. The J gene is TRBJ1-6, the V gene TRBV2; no firm D call. Trimming pared 3 bases from V and 5 bases from J, leaving 8 bases between. CDR1 and CDR2 (germline): SNHLY, FYNNEI. The length of the CDR3 is 14 residues. CDR3 coding DNA: TGTGCCAGCAGTGAGGAGCCGAATAATTCACCCCTCCACTTT. It codes for CASSEEPNNSPLHF. Together with reference TRBV2 and TRBJ1-6, the CDR3 gives the full variable domain: EPEVTQTPSHQVTQMGQEVILRCVPISNHLYFYWYRQILGQKVEFLVSFYNNEISEKSEIFDDQFSVERPDGSNFTLKIRSTKLEDSAMYFCASSEEPNNSPLHFGNGTRLTVT.

V and J are TRBV5-1 and TRBJ2-5; TRBD2 aligns across 10 bases. V was pared by 4 bases and J by 2 bases, with 5 bases of the junction left unmatched. The CDR3 totals 15 residues. CDR1 and CDR2 from the germline V gene are SGHRS and YFSETQ. The CDR3 DNA sequence: TGCGCCAGCAGCCCAAGCGGGAGGGGGCAAGAGACCCAGTACTTC. This translates into CASSPSGRGQETQYF.

In this sample, this clone turned up once. The rearrangement uses TRBV19 and TRBJ1-4, with unresolved D. Germline V gene sequence: CDR1 LNHDA, CDR2 SQIVND (reference sequence). Trimming cost V 0 bases and J 0 bases, with 14 bases left between them. CDR3 length equals 18 residues. In DNA, the CDR3 is TGTGCCAGTAGTATAGATCTGCCAGGAAGTGCAACTAATGAAAAACTGTTTTTT. Residues: CASSIDLPGSATNEKLFF. Using reference TRBV19 and TRBJ1-4 for the parts outside the CDR3, the full variable domain is DGGITQSPKYLFRKEGQNVTLSCEQNLNHDAMYWYRQDPGQGLRLIYYSQIVNDFQKGDIAEGYSVSREKKESFPLTVTSAQKNPTAFYLCASSIDLPGSATNEKLFFGSGTQLSVL.

The V gene is TRBV25-1, the J gene TRBJ1-5; TRBD1 is a possible D gene (5 bases). With 7 bases removed from V and 2 bases from J, the gap between germline ends came to 24 bases. Looked up from germline, CDR1 is MGHDK and CDR2 is SYGVNS. This CDR3 region has 18 residues. The CDR3 spells CASTWERGAPSCNQPQHF. CDR3 nucleotides: TGTGCCAGCACATGGGAGCGCGGGGCCCCCTCGTGCAATCAGCCCCAGCATTTT. The variable domain in full, with the rest retrieved from reference TRBV25-1 and TRBJ1-5, is EADIYQTPRYLVIGTGKKITLECSQTMGHDKMYWYQQDPGMELHLIHYSYGVNSTEKGDLSSESTVSRIRTEHFPLTLESARPSHTSQYLCASTWERGAPSCNQPQHFGDGTRLSIL.

This clone occurred once. The rearrangement uses TRBV27 and TRBJ2-1; TRBD2 agrees at 8 bases. V was pared by 4 bases and J by 10 bases, with 12 bases of the junction left unmatched. In germline, CDR1 is MNHEY, CDR2 SMNVEV (reference sequence). The CDR3 consists of 15 residues. In DNA form, the CDR3 reads TGTGCCAGCAGTTCCACCGGGACTAGTCTCAGGGAGCAGTTCTTC. This gives the protein CASSSTGTSLREQFF.

The chain combines TRBV4-3 with TRBJ2-2; 8 bases are a match to TRBD2. The CDR3 loop spans 19 amino acids. Germline CDR1 LGHNA, CDR2 YSLEER. The trim removed 0 bases at V and 5 bases at J, leaving 14 bases unmatched. The DNA for the CDR3 is TGCGCCAGCAGCCAAGAACCCAGCGGGGGCCACCACTCAACCGGGGAGCTGTTTTTT. It yields the protein CASSQEPSGGHHSTGELFF.

This chain connects TRBV7-9 to TRBJ2-7, with 7 bases identical to TRBD2. From germline, CDR1 is SEHNR and CDR2 FQNEAQ (reference sequence). The ends lost 5 bases at V and 4 bases at J; junction bases unmatched: 8. This CDR3 contains 14 residues. Here the CDR3 reads CASSPPTSRYEQYF. Written as DNA, the CDR3 is TGTGCCAGCAGCCCCCCGACTAGCCGGTACGAGCAGTACTTC.

V gene TRBV9 combines with J gene TRBJ1-4; weak D call: TRBD1 (5 bases). Trimming took 0 bases from V and 7 from J, leaving 13 bases between them. The CDR3 consists of 15 residues. The germline CDR1 and CDR2 sequences are SGDLS and YYNGEE. CDR3 in DNA: TGTGCCAGCAGCGTAGGTGCGGGGGATGGTGAAAAACTGTTTTTT. The encoded protein is CASSVGAGDGEKLFF.

The chain carries TRBV6-6 and TRBJ1-2; tentatively, D is TRBD1 (5 bases). Germline V gives CDR1 MNHNY, CDR2 SVGAGI (reference sequence). The CDR3 length is 16 residues. V was shortened by 0 bases and J by 3 bases, with 14 bases between the two germline ends. CDR3 residues: CASSYSKQASDYGYTF. The CDR3 DNA reads TGTGCCAGCAGTTACTCCAAACAGGCTTCCGACTATGGCTACACCTTC.

The chain is built from TRBV11-2 and TRBJ2-7; 12 nucleotides align to TRBD2. CDR3 length equals 15 residues. Germline CDR1 SGHAT, CDR2 FQNNGV. V gave up 3 bases and J gave up 3 bases; unmatched junction bases: 3. The CDR3 DNA reads as TGTGCCAGCAGCTTCCGACTAGCGGGGGACTACGAGCAGTACTTC. It encodes CASSFRLAGDYEQYF.

The rearrangement uses TRBV16 and TRBJ2-1, with D tentatively TRBD2 (5 bases). The CDR3 spans 15 residues. Germline CDR1 KGHSY, CDR2 FQNENV. V was cut by 8 bases and J by 5 bases, with 19 bases left in between. This chain's CDR3 is CASDEGSDNDNEQFF. For the CDR3, the DNA is TGTGCCAGCGACGAGGGATCAGACAATGACAATGAGCAGTTCTTC.

This chain joins TRBV9 and TRBJ2-1; the match to TRBD2 covers 8 bases. Germline-derived CDR1 and CDR2 are SGDLS and YYNGEE. The V gene end was trimmed by 2 bases and the J gene end by 5 bases; junction bases not matched to a gene: 6. The CDR3 is made up of 15 amino acids. The CDR3 region has the DNA TGTGCCAGCAGCGTTAGCGGGACTAATAACAATGAGCAGTTCTTC. Its protein product is CASSVSGTNNNEQFF.

This clone occurred many times. The rearrangement joins TRBV29-1 to TRBJ2-2; D possibly corresponds to TRBD2 (7 bases). Deletions cut 7 bases from V and 3 bases from J, with 18 bases between. The CDR3 runs 15 residues. Germline assignment: CDR1 SQVTM and CDR2 ANQGSEA. The CDR3 nucleotides are TGCAGCGCCAGGAGAGGGGGGGTAGACACCGGGGAGCTGTTTTTT. It specifies CSARRGGVDTGELFF.

This clone was seen a few times. The gene calls are TRBV28 and TRBJ2-2; possible D gene TRBD2, 7 bases. The V end lost 6 bases, the J end lost 4 bases, and 12 bases lay between the germline ends. The germline V gene has CDR1 MDHEN and CDR2 SYDVKM. This CDR3 has 14 residues. The CDR3 nucleotides are TGTGCCAGCAGCGGGGGGCGCGGCACCGGGGAGCTGTTTTTT. Protein sequence: CASSGGRGTGELFF.

This clone was observed a single time. The chain combines TRBV28 with TRBJ2-5; TRBD1 might be the D (5 bases). Germline CDR1 MDHEN, CDR2 SYDVKM. The V gene lost 8 bases and the J gene lost 1 base, with 17 bases spanning the gap. The CDR3 covers 15 residues. The CDR3 is CASPMRQLFQETQYF. DNA of the CDR3: TGTGCCAGCCCCATGAGACAGTTATTCCAAGAGACCCAGTACTTC.

The rearrangement links TRBV5-1 to TRBJ2-2; D gene unclear. Trimming removed 0 bases at V and 7 bases at J, with 10 bases between. This CDR3 spans 14 amino acids. CDR1 and CDR2 (germline): SGHRS, YFSETQ. The CDR3 bases are TGCGCCAGCAGCTTGGGGCCGTCCAACGGGGAGCTGTTTTTT. It translates to CASSLGPSNGELFF.